Following are 14 T cell receptor beta chains from one sample sequenced in a study of blood T cell repertoires in COVID-19. The data were produced by immunoSEQ multiplex PCR, yet TCRdb's version contains in-frame clones alone and is incomplete. In the table there are about 160,000 clones, 80% to 90% of which are singletons. Sequencing was done on a sample of peripheral blood. The receptors come from a woman aged 55-69 years with COVID-19, enrolled during active disease.

This rearrangement joins TRBV6-5 to TRBJ1-1; tentatively, D is TRBD1 (5 bases). Germline V gene sequence: CDR1 MNHEY, CDR2 SVGAGI. The CDR3 length is 15 residues. Trimming removed 0 bases from V and 10 bases from J, with 18 bases in between. CDR3 sequence: CASSYSGEGIIGAFF. In DNA form, the CDR3 reads TGTGCCAGCAGTTACTCAGGGGAGGGGATTATCGGAGCTTTCTTT.

This clone was detected a few times. V is TRBV18 and J is TRBJ2-7, with D perhaps matching TRBD1 (5 bases). The CDR3 consists of 14 residues. Germline V gene lookup returns CDR1 KGHSH and CDR2 LQKENI. V lost 3 bases, J lost 4 bases, and 13 bases lay in between. Written as DNA, the CDR3 is TGTGCCAGCTCACCTGCCAGGGATACATACGAGCAGTACTTC. Protein sequence: CASSPARDTYEQYF.

This clone has a handful of counts. The V and J genes are TRBV19 and TRBJ2-6; no clear D. V was clipped by 5 bases and J by 6 bases, with 8 bases between them. CDR3 length equals 13 residues. Per the germline V gene, CDR1 is LNHDA and CDR2 is SQIVND (reference sequence). CDR3 protein: CASSLVEANVLTF. In DNA form, the CDR3 reads TGTGCCAGTAGTCTGGTAGAGGCCAACGTCCTGACTTTC.

J is TRBJ1-5 and V is TRBV5-1, with a tentative D call TRBD1 (5 bases). The germline CDR1 and CDR2 sequences are SGHRS and YFSETQ. This CDR3 contains 15 residues. Between the trimmed V and J ends, which lost 5 bases and 2 bases, there was a span of 14 bases. This CDR3 is CASSNDTGGNQPQHF. CDR3 DNA sequence: TGCGCCAGCAGTAACGACACGGGGGGCAATCAGCCCCAGCATTTT.

The chain employs TRBV14 and TRBJ2-7; 8 positions agree with TRBD2. CDR3 length: 15 residues. J lost 2 bases, V lost 4 bases, and 7 bases had no gene match. Per the germline V gene, CDR1 is SGHDN and CDR2 is FVKESK. The CDR3 sequence is CASSRYGRGTYEQYF. The CDR3 coding sequence is TGTGCCAGCAGCCGTTACGGGAGGGGAACCTACGAGCAGTACTTC.

This clone has a single count. The gene calls are TRBV27 and TRBJ2-1; TRBD2 agrees at 11 bases. Per the germline V gene, CDR1 is MNHEY and CDR2 is SMNVEV (reference sequence). The CDR3 has 15 residues. V lost 6 bases and J lost 5; bases outside the gene matches: 6. In DNA form, the CDR3 reads TGTGCCAGCAGGCAGACTAGCGGGGATCACAATGAGCAGTTCTTC. Amino acid sequence: CASRQTSGDHNEQFF.

The gene calls are TRBV14 and TRBJ2-4; 8 bases are a match to TRBD2. The length of the CDR3 is 16 residues. V lost 5 bases, J lost 1 base, and 7 bases stayed unmatched. CDR1 and CDR2 from the germline V gene are SGHDN and FVKESK. The CDR3: CASSSSRGVAKNIQYF. CDR3 DNA sequence: TGTGCCAGCAGCTCCTCGCGGGGGGTTGCCAAAAACATTCAGTACTTC.

This chain links TRBV3-1 (or the pseudogene TRBV3-2) with TRBJ2-6; TRBD1 matches at 9 bases. With V trimmed by 4 bases and J by 4 bases, 14 bases remained unmatched. Germline V gene data show CDR1 as LGHDT and CDR2 as YNNKEL (reference sequence). The CDR3 is 19 amino acids. The CDR3 region is CASSRSILQGAPGANVLTF. In DNA form, the CDR3 reads TGTGCCAGCAGCCGCTCTATTTTACAGGGGGCGCCCGGGGCCAACGTCCTGACTTTC.

V gene TRBV2 combines with J gene TRBJ1-2, with D possibly matching TRBD1 (5 bases). The germline CDR1 and CDR2 sequences are SNHLY and FYNNEI. The CDR3 sequence is 12 residues long. V gave up 8 bases and J gave up 3 bases, with 10 bases separating them. The CDR3 sequence is CASFPGDYGYTF. CDR3 nucleotides: TGTGCCAGCTTTCCGGGGGACTATGGCTACACCTTC.

V usage is TRBV24-1 and J usage is TRBJ2-5; TRBD2 aligns across 16 bases. After removal of 4 bases from V and 4 bases from J, the junction contained 5 bases not matched to a gene. Germline values: CDR1 KGHDR, CDR2 SFDVKD. This CDR3 comprises 17 residues. The CDR3 sequence is CATSEGLAGGPGETQYF. CDR3 DNA: TGTGCCACCAGTGAGGGACTAGCGGGGGGGCCCGGAGAGACCCAGTACTTC.

The gene calls are TRBV19 and TRBJ2-2; D ambiguous. In germline, CDR1 is LNHDA, CDR2 SQIVND (reference sequence). CDR3 length equals 16 residues. Trimming removed 0 bases from V and 5 bases from J, with 13 bases in between. The CDR3 region has the DNA TGTGCCAGTAGTATAGATACCTCCCGGCGGACCGGGGAGCTGTTTTTT. It translates to CASSIDTSRRTGELFF.

The chain uses TRBV7-2 and TRBJ1-2; no clear D gene. Germline V gene sequence: CDR1 SGHTA, CDR2 FQGNSA. The CDR3 is made up of 14 amino acids. Trimming removed 5 bases at V and 0 bases at J, with 10 bases between. CDR3 nucleotides: TGTGCCAGCAGCCTTATTCTGTCTAACTATGGCTACACCTTC. Encoded protein: CASSLILSNYGYTF.

About this clone itself: This sample also contains other DNA sequences that code for the same CDR3. The rearrangement joins TRBV5-1 to TRBJ1-2; 8 bases map to TRBD1. Germline V gene sequence: CDR1 SGHRS, CDR2 YFSETQ. V was clipped by 4 bases and J by 6 bases; unmatched bases: 8. This CDR3 contains 14 residues. CDR3 sequence (DNA): TGCGCCAGCAGCCTATCCGGACAGGGTGATGGCTACACCTTC. It is translated as CASSLSGQGDGYTF.

The chain couples TRBV2 to TRBJ2-1; TRBD2 matches 8 bases. The CDR3 loop spans 15 amino acids. Germline loops: CDR1 SNHLY, CDR2 FYNNEI. Trimming removed 6 bases from V and 4 bases from J; junction bases left unmatched: 8. The CDR3 is CASSQLAALYNEQFF. The CDR3 DNA is TGTGCCAGCAGCCAACTAGCGGCCTTATACAATGAGCAGTTCTTC.